This passage covers 17 T cell receptor beta chains from one sample sequenced in a study of cytomegalovirus exposure and HLA in healthy donors. PCR employed 60 Vbeta and 13 Jbeta primers. Clones were read by immunoSEQ multiplex PCR, and TCRdb kept only the in-frame ones, dropping some. In the table there are 150,000 to 200,000 clones, roughly 80% of which are singletons. The sequenced material came from PBMCs. These receptors all come from a man aged 25-45 years in good health and CMV-seropositive.

The chain couples TRBV28 to TRBJ2-1; 7 bases fit TRBD2. This CDR3 is 15 amino acids long. Germline V CDR1 and CDR2: MDHEN, SYDVKM. Trimming removed 7 bases from V and 9 bases from J; junction bases left unmatched: 15. The CDR3: CASNPLPGGGSEQFF. The CDR3 coding sequence is TGTGCCAGCAACCCCTTGCCCGGGGGAGGGAGTGAGCAGTTCTTC.

This clone appeared a single time. The V call is TRBV5-1, the J call TRBJ1-1; 8 bases fit TRBD1. CDR1 is SGHRS, CDR2 YFSETQ, per germline. J gave up 1 base and V 4 bases, and 15 bases lay outside the gene matches. The CDR3 loop spans 18 amino acids. The CDR3 sequence: CASSVKETGGGGNTEAFF. The CDR3 DNA reads TGCGCCAGCAGCGTAAAGGAAACAGGGGGAGGCGGGAACACTGAAGCTTTCTTT.

The gene calls are TRBV6-4 and TRBJ2-2; tentative D call: TRBD2 (6 bases). This CDR3 spans 15 amino acids. The V end was cut by 5 bases, the J end by 2 bases, with 12 bases between. From germline, CDR1 is MRHNA and CDR2 SNTAGT. This chain's CDR3 is CASSPRDSNTGELFF. CDR3 in DNA: TGTGCCAGCAGTCCCCGGGACTCCAACACCGGGGAGCTGTTTTTT.

J is TRBJ2-2 and V is TRBV6-6; no clear D. Germline V gene data show CDR1 as MNHNY and CDR2 as SVGAGI (reference sequence). V was cut by 0 bases and J by 7 bases, with 12 bases left in between. The CDR3 loop spans 15 amino acids. The CDR3: CASSYSGIEIGELFF. The DNA for the CDR3 is TGTGCCAGCAGTTACTCGGGCATAGAAATCGGGGAGCTGTTTTTT.

The genes are TRBV4-2 and TRBJ2-5; D possibly corresponds to TRBD1 (6 bases). Germline values: CDR1 LGHNA, CDR2 YNFKEQ. There are 15 residues in the CDR3. Trimming left V 3 bases short and J 0 bases short, with 11 bases between. CDR3 sequence (DNA): TGTGCCAGCAGCCAGGCCCGGGACAACCAAGAGACCCAGTACTTC. This codes for CASSQARDNQETQYF.

The V and J genes are TRBV13 and TRBJ2-5, with a weak D call TRBD1 (6 bases). The CDR3 is 14 amino acids. The germline CDR1 and CDR2 sequences are PRHDT and FYEKMQ (reference sequence). V was cut by 5 bases and J by 11 bases, with 21 bases left in between. The CDR3 DNA sequence: TGTGCCAGCAGCCGGTCATCGACAGGCGGAGAGCAGTACTTC. Its translation: CASSRSSTGGEQYF.

This clone was seen a few times. The rearrangement uses TRBV11-2 and TRBJ2-1, with a weak D call TRBD2 (6 bases). The CDR3 sequence is 16 residues long. Per the germline V gene, CDR1 is SGHAT and CDR2 is FQNNGV. V shed 5 bases and J shed 7 bases, with 21 bases lying between them. CDR3 protein: CASSRRGRTTRNEQFF. CDR3 DNA sequence: TGTGCCAGCAGCCGGCGGGGTCGGACGACGCGGAATGAGCAGTTCTTC.

This sequence joins TRBV27 and TRBJ2-7; TRBD1 agrees at 7 bases. Losses at the gene ends were 0 bases for V and 3 bases for J; bases not matched to a gene: 5. In germline, CDR1 is MNHEY, CDR2 SMNVEV (reference sequence). CDR3 length: 15 amino acids. The CDR3 reads CASSLSRGTLYEQYF. In DNA, the CDR3 is TGTGCCAGCAGTTTATCCAGGGGGACACTCTACGAGCAGTACTTC.

This chain uses TRBV7-9 with TRBJ1-2; no clear D gene. CDR3 size: 16 residues. The germline V and J ends were trimmed by 2 bases and 3 bases, with 16 bases remaining between them. Germline values: CDR1 SEHNR, CDR2 FQNEAQ (reference sequence). The CDR3 spells CASSLSGGEDYYGYTF. CDR3 in DNA: TGTGCCAGCAGCTTATCGGGAGGAGAAGACTACTATGGCTACACCTTC.

The chain carries TRBV28 and TRBJ2-7, with D tentatively TRBD2 (6 bases). V was shortened by 7 bases and J by 4 bases, with 14 bases between the two germline ends. There are 13 residues in the CDR3. Per germline, CDR1 MDHEN and CDR2 SYDVKM. CDR3 amino acids: CASTRGSEYEQYF. The CDR3, as DNA: TGTGCCAGCACCCGGGGGTCGGAATACGAGCAGTACTTC.

The chain joins TRBV5-1 to TRBJ2-1, with a tentative D call TRBD2 (5 bases). The CDR3 runs to 12 residues. Germline CDR1 and CDR2: SGHRS and YFSETQ. Trimming removed 2 bases from V and 9 bases from J, with 9 bases in between. The DNA of the CDR3 is TGCGCCAGCAGCTTCACTAGTAGTGAGCAGTTCTTC. Translated, it gives CASSFTSSEQFF.

V is TRBV29-1 and J is TRBJ2-7; 7 positions agree with TRBD2. Germline trimming cut 6 bases from V and 2 bases from J; bases unmatched to any gene: 7. Germline CDR1 is SQVTM and CDR2 is ANQGSEA. The CDR3 totals 13 residues. The CDR3: CSVISGTTYEQYF. DNA of the CDR3: TGCAGCGTGATCTCCGGGACTACCTACGAGCAGTACTTC.

The rearrangement uses TRBV5-4 and TRBJ1-1, with 9 bases that match TRBD1. The CDR3 is made up of 13 amino acids. In germline, CDR1 is SGHNT, CDR2 YYREEE (reference sequence). J was trimmed by 4 bases and V by 4 bases; bases with no gene match: 2. The CDR3 region is CASSVDRGTEAFF. CDR3 nucleotides: TGTGCCAGCAGCGTGGACAGGGGCACTGAAGCTTTCTTT.

The rearrangement uses TRBV7-9 and TRBJ2-2; the D gene is possibly TRBD2 (6 bases). The CDR3 extends over 16 amino acids. In germline, CDR1 is SEHNR, CDR2 FQNEAQ (reference sequence). The V gene lost 8 bases and the J gene lost 1 base, with 17 bases spanning the gap. CDR3 in amino acids: CASSLATAVNTGELFF. In nucleotides, the CDR3 is TGTGCCAGCTCCCTAGCGACAGCCGTGAACACCGGGGAGCTGTTTTTT.

The rearrangement joins TRBV30 to TRBJ2-3, with 9 bases fitting TRBD1. Germline lookup yields CDR1 GTSNPN and CDR2 SVGIG (reference sequence). Trimming at V came to 1 base and at J to 4 bases, leaving 6 bases not matched to a gene. This CDR3 contains 15 residues. In DNA, the CDR3 is TGTGCCTGGAGTGCAACAGGGGGCCCGGCAGATACGCAGTATTTT. Protein product: CAWSATGGPADTQYF. Together with reference TRBV30 and TRBJ2-3, the CDR3 gives the full variable domain: SQTIHQWPATLVQPVGSPLSLECTVEGTSNPNLYWYRQAAGRGLQLLFYSVGIGQISSEVPQNLSASRPQDRQFILSSKKLLLSDSGFYLCAWSATGGPADTQYFGPGTRLTVL.

The gene calls are TRBV7-2 and TRBJ1-6; the match to TRBD1 covers 8 bases. V lost 5 bases, J lost 3 bases, and 6 bases stayed unmatched. The V gene's germline CDR1 is SGHTA and CDR2 FQGNSA. The CDR3 contains 16 residues. This CDR3 reads CASSLGQGGYNSPLHF. The CDR3 DNA follows: TGTGCCAGCAGCCTAGGACAGGGCGGCTATAATTCACCCCTCCACTTT.

This clone was observed once. This chain connects TRBV13 to TRBJ2-3; the D is unclear. The CDR3 is 16 residues long. Trimming took off 4 bases at V and 2 bases at J, with 16 bases between the two ends. CDR1 is PRHDT, CDR2 FYEKMQ, per germline (reference sequence). The DNA of the CDR3 is TGTGCCAGCAGCTCCCAGACAACCTACTCCACAGATACGCAGTATTTT. Translating it yields CASSSQTTYSTDTQYF.